This TCR beta chain originates from a study of OX40 agonist ivuxolimab in advanced cancers. For context, the study as a whole: Ivuxolimab was a fully human IgG2 agonistic monoclonal antibody targeting the costimulatory receptor OX40 (CD134). Of the roughly 51 patients in dose escalation, about 20 had hepatocellular carcinoma, some 15 had melanoma, 9 had renal cell carcinoma and 9 had head and neck cancer. The dose-escalation cohort was about 83% male with a mean age of about 54 years, ranging from roughly 20 to 80. Prior anti-PD-1, anti-PD-L1 or anti-CTLA-4 therapy was permitted, and approximately 40% of dose-escalation patients had received checkpoint inhibitors. Intravenous ivuxolimab was administered to patients every 2 weeks at six dose levels: 0.01, 0.1, 0.3, 1.5, 3 and 10 mg/kg. The paper reports the monotherapy dose-escalation portion (N of about 52 patients) of the phase I ivuxolimab trial. Peripheral TCRbeta sequencing was intended to test whether TCR sequence diversity was altered and clonal T-cell expansion was caused by ivuxolimab. Partial responses occurred in three dose-escalation patients, of whom one had hepatocellular carcinoma and two had cutaneous melanoma. Study-wide conclusions, independent of this receptor: On average, CD8+ T cells showed more expanded clones than CD4+ T cells after ivuxolimab. Low levels of normalized T-cell clonal expansion were also seen in some nonresponding patients. The antigen specificity of the peripheral T cells that underwent clonal expansion was not determined. In partial responders in the 0.1-3.0 mg/kg groups, normalized peripheral clonal expansion was found to be among the lowest, especially among CD8+ T cells. Clonal expansion of both CD4+ and CD8+ blood T cells was observed from baseline to week 6 at doses 0.1 to 3.0 mg/kg.

The trim is 5 bases for V and 3 bases for J, with a gap of 17 bases between the germline ends. CDR1 and CDR2, per the germline V gene (reference sequence), are SEHNR and FQNEAQ. There are 15 amino acids in the CDR3, from cysteine to phenylalanine inclusive. This entry keeps only the CDR3 DNA: 45 bases, framed from base 1. Turning to this clone: It has no known antigen specificity. No much larger clonotype is one base removed from it; base qualities were not supplied.

To sequence the TCRbeta CDR3 region, genomic DNA was isolated from the sorted cells. The immunoSEQ Assay was used for sequencing of TCRbeta CDR3 regions. TCRdb stores this immuneACCESS table with in-frame sequences only. Part of the clones is absent; in the studies checked, under half of the shortfall reflects unresolved V genes, and no reason is known for the rest. The sample records approximately 32,000 clones, approximately 86% of which are singletons. The top ten hold roughly 50% of the sample. The trial excluded patients who had a history of autoimmune disease or who were on systemic immunosuppression. In every dose cohort, peripheral blood was drawn for TCR sequencing at baseline, cycle 4 day 1, and cycle 7 day 1. Samples were obtained from an open-label, multicenter, first-in-human phase I dose-escalation trial of ivuxolimab. The trial enrolled adults with locally advanced or metastatic head and neck squamous cell, hepatocellular, melanoma or renal cell carcinoma. Before TCR sequencing, CD4+ and CD8+ T cells were separately sorted from peripheral blood.

The sample consisted of CD4+ or CD8+ T cells sorted from blood, taken in a trial of the OX40 agonist ivuxolimab. The sequence was obtained from an adult with an advanced solid tumor such as melanoma, head and neck, liver or kidney cancer. Recombination linked TRBV7-9 to TRBJ2-7, with an unclear D gene assignment. The CDR3 protein is CASSPRLDAYYEQYF. The DNA sequence follows: TGTGCCAGCAGCCCCCGGCTGGATGCCTACTACGAGCAGTACTTC.